This TCR beta chain was retrieved from a study of OX40 agonist ivuxolimab in advanced cancers. If patients had autoimmune disease history or systemic immunosuppression, they were excluded. The assay was immunoSEQ multiplex PCR, and TCRdb's table has in-frame clones only and misses some. The sample consists of some 19,000 clones, around 90% of them appearing once. Germline V gives CDR1 MNHEY, CDR2 SVGAGI. CDR3 length: 14 amino acids. The V gene lost 2 bases and the J gene lost 2 bases, with 10 bases spanning the gap. The chain joins TRBV6-5 to TRBJ2-7; the D is unclear. This receptor was taken from an adult with an advanced solid tumor such as melanoma, head and neck, liver or kidney cancer. The sample was CD4+ or CD8+ T cells sorted from blood, taken in a trial of the OX40 agonist ivuxolimab. The CDR3 region is CASSYLIGTYEQYF. CDR3 nucleotide sequence: TGTGCCAGCAGTTACCTCATTGGAACCTACGAGCAGTACTTC.